What follows are 29 T cell receptor beta chains derived from one specimen sequenced in a study of regulatory T cells in long-lasting Graves disease. Building of the TCR beta libraries involved iRepertoire HTBI primers and Arm-PCR of CDR3 regions. TCRdb redid the calling of the multiplex PCR reads with MiXCR, one entry per CDR3 protein. Of 650,000 to 700,000 distinct CDR3 sequences in the sample, 25% to 30% were seen once. The time point is: persistent/refractory GD, antithyroid drugs over 5 years with positive TRAb. Generation of the TCR library employed RNA extracted from PBMCs. The sequencing used peripheral blood mononuclear cells (PBMCs), collected when the disease was refractory, from a patient treated with antithyroid drugs. These receptors came from a female donor with Graves disease.

The DNA of the CDR3 is TGCAGTGCTAGAGGATCAGGGGGTAAGAGACGTGCAAGTTTGAACACTGAAGCTTTCTTT. Protein sequence: CSARGSGGKRRASLNTEAFF. The V gene is TRBV20-1, the J gene TRBJ1-1, with TRBD1 matching over 7 bases. V lost 1 base to trimming and J lost 0 bases; unmatched junction nucleotides: 20. The CDR3 is 20 amino acids. Germline loops: CDR1 DFQATT, CDR2 SNEGSKA (reference sequence).

The chain employs TRBV5-1 and TRBJ1-2; D remains ambiguous. The CDR3 spans 16 residues. Germline V gene data show CDR1 as SGHRS and CDR2 as YFSETQ. Trimming took off 4 bases at V and 4 bases at J, with 20 bases between the two ends. The CDR3 loop reads CASSTEVTNYAYGYTF. CDR3 bases: TGCGCCAGCAGCACCGAAGTAACAAATTACGCCTATGGCTACACCTTC.

This clonotype was picked up a small number of times. This chain joins TRBV10-3 and TRBJ1-2; the match to TRBD1 covers 9 bases. CDR1 ENHRY and CDR2 SYGVKD come from the germline V gene. J was trimmed by 4 bases and V by 7 bases; bases with no gene match: 4. The CDR3 is 13 residues long. The CDR3 protein is CAITRTGAYGYTF. CDR3 DNA sequence: TGTGCCATCACCCGGACAGGGGCCTATGGCTACACCTTC.

This clonotype appeared many times. The chain couples TRBV2 to TRBJ1-6; 7 bases agree with TRBD1. There are 14 residues in the CDR3. With 9 bases clipped from V and 4 bases from J, the junction kept 6 bases outside the gene matches. Germline-derived CDR1 and CDR2 are SNHLY and FYNNEI. For the CDR3, the DNA is TGTGCCAGATGGACAGGAACGTATAATTCACCCCTCCACTTT. This translates into CARWTGTYNSPLHF.

The J gene is TRBJ2-7, the V gene TRBV20-1; 9 bases are shared with TRBD1. Germline CDR1 DFQATT, CDR2 SNEGSKA (reference sequence). The CDR3 totals 15 residues. The V gene end was trimmed by 3 bases and the J gene end by 3 bases; junction bases not matched to a gene: 9. The DNA for the CDR3 is TGCAGTGCTAGTTACCGGACAGGGGCTTTCTACGAGCAGTACTTC. Its protein is CSASYRTGAFYEQYF.

The V gene is TRBV6-5, the J gene TRBJ2-7, with D possibly TRBD1 on 6 matching bases. V was pared by 4 bases and J by 4 bases, with 11 bases between. The CDR3 runs to 13 residues. CDR1 and CDR2 from the germline V gene are MNHEY and SVGAGI. The CDR3 region is CASSLQGRYEQYF. DNA for the CDR3: TGTGCCAGCAGTTTACAGGGAAGATACGAGCAGTACTTC.

CDR3: CASSEVCGNTIYF. The DNA for the CDR3 is TGTGCCAGCAGTGAAGTCTGCGGAAACACCATATATTTT. The chain couples TRBV6-1 to TRBJ1-3; the D is unclear. The CDR3 is made up of 13 amino acids. Germline CDR1 and CDR2: MNHNS and SASEGT. Trimming left V 1 base short and J 4 bases short, with 5 bases between.

This clonotype was seen ten or more times. The V and J genes are TRBV12-3 or TRBV12-4 and TRBJ1-2, with 8 bases matching TRBD1. V shed 6 bases and J 4 bases; nucleotides not matched to a gene: 7. The CDR3 totals 14 residues. DNA of the CDR3: TGTGCCAGCAGGAGACATGGACAGGGCTATGGCTACACCTTC. Amino acid sequence: CASRRHGQGYGYTF.

This clonotype has a handful of counts. The J gene is TRBJ2-7, the V gene TRBV29-1, with TRBD2 matching over 14 bases. The V segment lost 5 bases and the J segment 2 bases; nucleotides outside the gene matches: 2. Germline loops: CDR1 SQVTM, CDR2 ANQGSEA. The CDR3 spans 14 residues. The CDR3 spells CSVRLAGGPYEQYF. Written as DNA, the CDR3 is TGCAGCGTTAGACTAGCGGGAGGGCCCTACGAGCAGTACTTC.

This clonotype was picked up a small number of times. The gene calls are TRBV29-1 and TRBJ2-7; 8 bases are shared with TRBD1. The junction had 7 bases not matched to a gene; V was cut back by 6 bases and J by 0 bases. Germline V gives CDR1 SQVTM, CDR2 ANQGSEA. CDR3 size: 14 residues. The CDR3 DNA reads TGCAGCGTGTCACAGGGGGGTGGCTCCTACGAGCAGTACTTC. Translation gives CSVSQGGGSYEQYF.

J is TRBJ1-4 and V is TRBV6-1; D call uncertain. CDR1 is MNHNS and CDR2 is SASEGT in the germline V gene. The V gene lost 5 bases and the J gene lost 3 bases, with 10 bases spanning the gap. The CDR3 loop spans 14 amino acids. The CDR3 region has the DNA TGTGCCAGCAGTACGCCTAAGGCTAATGAAAAACTGTTTTTT. It translates to CASSTPKANEKLFF.

The V and J genes are TRBV6-1 and TRBJ1-2; D might be TRBD1 (6 bases). Germline loops: CDR1 MNHNS, CDR2 SASEGT. The V and J ends lost 6 bases and 2 bases respectively, with 13 bases between them. The CDR3 has 14 residues. The CDR3 DNA is TGTGCCAGCAGGAATCCGGGACAAAACTATGGCTACACCTTC. Amino acids: CASRNPGQNYGYTF.

In this sample, this clonotype turned up a few times. This sequence joins TRBV19 and TRBJ2-7, with 13 positions matching TRBD2. The CDR3 has 15 amino acids. V lost 9 bases and J lost 3; bases outside the gene matches: 8. Germline CDR1 is LNHDA and CDR2 is SQIVND (reference sequence). The CDR3: CASAYGLAGVYEQYF. The CDR3 DNA reads TGTGCCAGCGCCTATGGACTAGCGGGAGTCTACGAGCAGTACTTC.

This clonotype was seen only once. V and J are TRBV6-1 and TRBJ2-7; no clear D gene. Germline loops: CDR1 MNHNS, CDR2 SASEGT. V gave up 6 bases and J gave up 2 bases, with 11 bases separating them. This CDR3 has 13 residues. The CDR3 nucleotides are TGTGCCAGCAGGGAATGGGGTCCCTACGAGCAGTACTTC. Protein: CASREWGPYEQYF.

About this clonotype itself: Just one base apart from a much larger clone, this may be a read error. J is TRBJ2-5 and V is TRBV6-2 or TRBV6-3; D unclear. The CDR3 runs 12 residues. The V end was cut by 6 bases, the J end by 2 bases, with 7 bases between. Germline CDR1 MNHEY, CDR2 SVGEGT. DNA of the CDR3: TGTGCCAGCAGACAAGGACAAGAGACCCAGTACTTC. Translation gives CASRQGQETQYF.

DNA of the CDR3: TGCAGCGGACAGGGCTCTGAAGCTTTCTTT. Translated: CSGQGSEAFF. This chain uses TRBV29-1 with TRBJ1-1; 7 nucleotides line up with TRBD1. The CDR3 spans 10 residues. Losses at the gene ends were 7 bases for V and 6 bases for J; bases not matched to a gene: 2. Germline assignment: CDR1 SQVTM and CDR2 ANQGSEA.

The rearrangement uses TRBV20-1 and TRBJ2-7, with TRBD2 matching over 13 bases. V was pared by 2 bases and J by 1 base, with 17 bases of the junction left unmatched. Germline V gene sequence: CDR1 DFQATT, CDR2 SNEGSKA (reference sequence). The CDR3 spans 20 residues. The CDR3 region has the DNA TGCAGTGCTAGAAAGGTCCTATCCGGGGGGACTAGCGGGACGTCCTACGAGCAGTACTTC. As protein: CSARKVLSGGTSGTSYEQYF.

As for this clonotype: It may be a read error: a sequence one base away is much more abundant. The J gene is TRBJ2-2, the V gene TRBV6-2 or TRBV6-3; D call uncertain. From germline, CDR1 is MNHEY and CDR2 SVGEGT. CDR3 size: 13 residues. The CDR3 bases are TGTGCCTGCAGTTACGTCAGGACCGGGGAGCTGTTTTTT. Its protein product is CACSYVRTGELFF.

There are a few counts of this clonotype. This chain uses TRBV11-1 with TRBJ2-7, with D hard to call. CDR1 is SGHAT and CDR2 is FQDESV in the germline V gene (reference sequence). V was shortened by 4 bases and J by 5 bases, with 6 bases between the two germline ends. The CDR3 loop spans 11 amino acids. The CDR3 is CASSSSDEQYF. DNA for the CDR3: TGTGCCAGCAGCTCCTCAGACGAGCAGTACTTC.

Here the CDR3 reads CASSLLAGLMNNEQFF. For the CDR3, the DNA is TGTGCCAGCAGTTTGCTAGCGGGGTTAATGAACAATGAGCAGTTCTTC. The V call is TRBV28, the J call TRBJ2-1; TRBD2 agrees at 9 bases. The CDR3 is 16 residues long. Germline V gene sequence: CDR1 MDHEN, CDR2 SYDVKM. The trim removed 3 bases at V and 5 bases at J, leaving 8 bases unmatched.

As concerns this clonotype: A much larger clone differs from this one at a single base, so this may be a read error. V and J are TRBV28 and TRBJ1-1; 8 nucleotides agree with TRBD1. CDR3 size: 18 residues. Per the germline V gene, CDR1 is MDHEN and CDR2 is SYDVKM. V shed 5 bases, J shed 0 bases, and the junction held 14 bases outside the gene matches. The CDR3 DNA follows: TGTGCCAGCAGTCCCCCAGGGGGCAAAAGGGCCTTGAACACTGAAGCTTTCTTT. This codes for CASSPPGGKRALNTEAFF.

This clonotype was detected a few times. The chain employs TRBV3-1 and TRBJ1-5; no definite D call. The V end was cut by 1 base, the J end by 7 bases, with 17 bases between. CDR1 is LGHDT, CDR2 YNNKEL, per germline (reference sequence). This CDR3 region has 16 residues. The CDR3 sequence is CASSQGVFQVSQPQHF. The CDR3, as DNA: TGTGCCAGCAGCCAAGGGGTCTTCCAGGTCTCACAGCCCCAGCATTTT.

The DNA of the CDR3 is TGCAGCGTTGTAGCTCTAGAGCAGTACTTC. Translating gives CSVVALEQYF. This chain links TRBV29-1 with TRBJ2-7, with unresolved D. The ends were cut back, 4 bases at V and 7 bases at J, with 8 bases in the middle. The CDR3 totals 10 residues. Germline V gene sequence: CDR1 SQVTM, CDR2 ANQGSEA.

This clonotype was recorded at least ten times. CDR3 sequence reads: CSVDVGQGTGYTF. The CDR3 DNA reads as TGCAGCGTTGATGTAGGACAGGGAACTGGCTACACCTTC. This chain uses TRBV29-1 with TRBJ1-2; 8 positions agree with TRBD1. CDR3 length equals 13 residues. Losses at the gene ends were 3 bases for V and 7 bases for J; bases not matched to a gene: 7. The germline gives CDR1 SQVTM, CDR2 ANQGSEA.

The table lists this clonotype with many counts. V and J are TRBV12-3 or TRBV12-4 and TRBJ2-7, with D uncertain. This CDR3 is built from 11 residues. V was shortened by 1 base and J by 5 bases, with 3 bases between the two germline ends. The CDR3 loop is CASSLEDEQYF. The DNA for the CDR3 is TGTGCCAGCAGTTTAGAGGACGAGCAGTACTTC.

The sample holds a few counts of this clonotype. The chain recombines TRBV7-9 with TRBJ1-2; D uncertain. The CDR3 spans 15 residues. V lost 1 base and J lost 0, with 9 bases in between. CDR1 and CDR2 (germline): SEHNR, FQNEAQ (reference sequence). CDR3 sequence: CASSLDQATNYGYTF. As DNA, the CDR3 is TGTGCCAGCAGCTTAGATCAGGCAACTAACTATGGCTACACCTTC.

In its sample, this clonotype was seen a few times. The chain couples TRBV19 to TRBJ1-1; 8 bases align to TRBD1. CDR3 length: 16 residues. V lost 4 bases to trimming and J lost 1 base; unmatched junction nucleotides: 8. The germline V gene has CDR1 LNHDA and CDR2 SQIVND (reference sequence). CDR3 region: CASSKGTGITNTEAFF. The CDR3 bases are TGTGCCAGTAGTAAAGGGACAGGAATAACGAACACTGAAGCTTTCTTT. The whole variable domain, filled in from reference TRBV19 and TRBJ1-1, reads DGGITQSPKYLFRKEGQNVTLSCEQNLNHDAMYWYRQDPGQGLRLIYYSQIVNDFQKGDIAEGYSVSREKKESFPLTVTSAQKNPTAFYLCASSKGTGITNTEAFFGQGTRLTVV.

V and J are TRBV30 and TRBJ1-5; 7 bases map to TRBD1. The CDR3 spans 13 residues. Per germline, CDR1 GTSNPN and CDR2 SVGIG (reference sequence). Unmatched junction bases numbered 6, after V lost 5 bases and J lost 5 bases. The CDR3 nucleotides are TGTGCCTGGGGGGACAGCGGAGATCAGCCCCAGCATTTT. Translation: CAWGDSGDQPQHF.

The chain couples TRBV6-1 to TRBJ2-2; D unclear. The V gene's germline CDR1 is MNHNS and CDR2 SASEGT. This CDR3 region has 15 residues. V was trimmed by 4 bases and J by 8 bases, leaving 17 bases between them. The CDR3 region is CASSGSRPKGGELFF. The CDR3 region has the DNA TGTGCCAGCAGTGGGTCCAGGCCCAAGGGAGGGGAGCTGTTTTTT.